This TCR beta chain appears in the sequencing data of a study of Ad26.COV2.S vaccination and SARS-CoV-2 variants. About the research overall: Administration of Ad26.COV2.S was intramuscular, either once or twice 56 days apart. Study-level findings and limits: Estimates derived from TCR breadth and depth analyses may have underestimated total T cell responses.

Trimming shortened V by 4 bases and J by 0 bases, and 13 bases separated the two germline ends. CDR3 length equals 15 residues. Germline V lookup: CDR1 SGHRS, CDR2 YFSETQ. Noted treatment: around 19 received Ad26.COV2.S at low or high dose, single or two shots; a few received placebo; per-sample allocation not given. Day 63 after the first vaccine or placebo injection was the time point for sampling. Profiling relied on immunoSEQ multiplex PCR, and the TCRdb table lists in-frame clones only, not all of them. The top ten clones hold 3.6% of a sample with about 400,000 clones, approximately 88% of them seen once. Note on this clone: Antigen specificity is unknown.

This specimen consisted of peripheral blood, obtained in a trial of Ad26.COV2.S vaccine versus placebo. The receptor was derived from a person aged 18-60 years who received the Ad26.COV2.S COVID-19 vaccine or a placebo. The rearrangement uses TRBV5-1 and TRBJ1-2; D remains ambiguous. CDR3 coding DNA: TGCGCCAGCAGCCTTGACCTGACGTCTAACTATGGCTACACCTTC. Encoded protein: CASSLDLTSNYGYTF.